This T cell receptor (beta chain) was recorded in a study of cytomegalovirus exposure and HLA in healthy donors. To note about this clone: The antigen remains undetermined.

Broader study findings: For cytomegalovirus status, the classifier reportedly gave diagnoses with high specificity and sensitivity. Specificity for CMV antigens was confirmed in vitro for a few of the CMV-associated chains. The study put under 200 TCR beta chains on its list as cytomegalovirus-associated.

V lost 6 bases and J lost 5, with 19 bases in between. This CDR3 comprises 15 residues. CDR1 and CDR2 (germline): KGHSH, LQKENI. Clones were sequenced by immunoSEQ multiplex PCR, and TCRdb holds only the in-frame ones, with some missing. Found here are a few hundred thousand clones, roughly 90% of them singletons; the top ten hold around 0.9%. Source material: PBMCs. The clonotype comes from a woman aged 18-29 years in good health and CMV-seronegative. The V call is TRBV18, the J call TRBJ1-2, with D perhaps matching TRBD1 (5 bases). The CDR3 coding sequence is TGTGCCAGCTCTTCCAATGGCGGGGCGCTTTATGGCTACACCTTC. Translated: CASSSNGGALYGYTF.